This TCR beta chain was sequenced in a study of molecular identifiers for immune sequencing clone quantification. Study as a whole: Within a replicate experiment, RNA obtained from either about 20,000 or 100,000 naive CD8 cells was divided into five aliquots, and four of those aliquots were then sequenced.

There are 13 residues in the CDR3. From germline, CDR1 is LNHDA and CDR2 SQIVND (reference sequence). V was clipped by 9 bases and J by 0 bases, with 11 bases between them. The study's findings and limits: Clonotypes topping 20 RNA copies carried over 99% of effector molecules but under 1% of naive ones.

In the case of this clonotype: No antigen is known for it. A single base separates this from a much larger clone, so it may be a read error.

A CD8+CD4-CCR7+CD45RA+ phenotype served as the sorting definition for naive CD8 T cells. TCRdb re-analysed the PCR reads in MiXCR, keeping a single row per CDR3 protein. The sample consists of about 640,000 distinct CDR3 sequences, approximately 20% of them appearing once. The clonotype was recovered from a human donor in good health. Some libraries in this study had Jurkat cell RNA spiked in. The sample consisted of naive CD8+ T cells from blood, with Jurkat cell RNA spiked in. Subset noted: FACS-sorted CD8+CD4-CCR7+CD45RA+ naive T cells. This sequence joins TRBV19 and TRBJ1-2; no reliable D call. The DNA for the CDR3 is TGTGCCAGCCAGTACCCATCTAACTATGGCTACACCTTC. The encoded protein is CASQYPSNYGYTF.